Shown below are 25 T cell receptor beta chains from a single sample sequenced in a study of CXCR3-negative and CXCR3-positive naive CD8 T cells. Each TRB cDNA library was prepared by 5' RACE (with UMI labels). TCRdb re-called the 5' RACE reads and catalogs CDR3 proteins one per entry, DNA excluded. This sample lists 100,000 to 150,000 distinct CDR3 sequences; its ten largest clones have about 0.3%. The sample was naive CXCR3- CD8+ T cells from blood. The subset here: CD45RO-CCR7+CD27+CD95- naive CD8+ T cells lacking CXCR3 (TNR3-). These receptors all stem from a human donor in good health. Some clones in this sample may be carry-over from other donors' samples.

The gene calls are TRBV12-3 or TRBV12-4 and TRBJ2-3; TCRdb gives TRBD2 as the D gene, but with no DNA this cannot be confirmed. CDR3 size: 15 residues. The chain's CDR3 is CASSPTSGGEDTQYF.

This chain connects TRBV4-3 to TRBJ2-7; the D gene TCRdb calls, TRBD1, cannot be checked with no DNA. The germline V gene has CDR1 LGHNA and CDR2 YSLEER. CDR3 length: 14 amino acids. CDR3 loop: CASSQSGQSREQYF.

The chain has TRBV9 and TRBJ2-1. CDR1 and CDR2 from the germline V gene are SGDLS and YYNGEE. The CDR3 is 15 amino acids. CDR3 loop: CASSVAIQAYNEQFF. The full variable domain, its missing parts supplied by reference TRBV9 and TRBJ2-1, is DSGVTQTPKHLITATGQRVTLRCSPRSGDLSVYWYQQSLDQGLQFLIQYYNGEERAKGNILERFSAQQFPDLHSELNLSSLELGDSALYFCASSVAIQAYNEQFFGPGTRLTVL.

V usage is TRBV20-1 and J usage is TRBJ2-2. Germline CDR1 DFQATT, CDR2 SNEGSKA (reference sequence). The CDR3 totals 13 residues. CDR3 residues: CSARPENTGELFF.

The gene calls are TRBV28 and TRBJ2-1. CDR1 and CDR2 (germline): MDHEN, SYDVKM. CDR3 length: 13 amino acids. The CDR3 here is CASSPVSYNEHLF. Drawing the rest from reference TRBV28 and TRBJ2-1, the complete variable domain is DVKVTQSSRYLVKRTGEKVFLECVQDMDHENMFWYRQDPGLGLRLIYFSYDVKMKEKGDIPEGYSVSREKKERFSLILESASTNQTSMYLCASSPVSYNEHLFGPGTRLTVL.

The chain employs TRBV6-4 and TRBJ2-1; as DNA is missing, the TRBD1 call by TCRdb cannot be tested. Germline assignment: CDR1 MRHNA and CDR2 SNTAGT. The CDR3 sequence is 16 residues long. The CDR3 loop reads CASSDGTGGSYNEQFF.

The V call is TRBV28, the J call TRBJ2-1; the TCRdb call, TRBD1, lacks DNA for checking. This CDR3 is built from 15 residues. CDR1 MDHEN and CDR2 SYDVKM come from the germline V gene. The CDR3 sequence: CASSLQGLTYNEQFF.

The chain employs TRBV20-1 and TRBJ2-1. Germline CDR1 and CDR2: DFQATT and SNEGSKA (reference sequence). The CDR3 runs to 11 residues. This CDR3 is CSAREDNEQFF.

The chain combines TRBV6-6 with TRBJ2-5; the TCRdb D gene call, TRBD1, has no DNA to confirm it. The CDR3 covers 14 residues. Germline CDR1 is MNHNY and CDR2 is SVGAGI (reference sequence). The chain's CDR3 is CASSVLGGLETQYF.

The genes are TRBV11-1 and TRBJ2-7; TCRdb returns TRBD1, unconfirmable since there is no DNA. The CDR3 runs 13 residues. Germline V gene lookup returns CDR1 SGHAT and CDR2 FQDESV (reference sequence). The chain's CDR3 is CASSWGQGYEQYF.

This chain connects TRBV3-1 to TRBJ1-2. Germline CDR1 and CDR2: LGHDT and YNNKEL (reference sequence). The CDR3 is made up of 12 amino acids. CDR3 residues: CASSGERLGYTF.

The chain is built from TRBV29-1 and TRBJ1-5. From germline, CDR1 is SQVTM and CDR2 ANQGSEA. This CDR3 comprises 13 residues. The CDR3 protein is CSTGEGLGQAQHF. Using reference TRBV29-1 and TRBJ1-5 for the parts outside the CDR3, the full variable domain is SAVISQKPSRDICQRGTSLTIQCQVDSQVTMMFWYRQQPGQSLTLIATANQGSEATYESGFVIDKFPISRPNLTFSTLTVSNMSPEDSSIYLCSTGEGLGQAQHFGDGTRLSIL.

The chain couples TRBV29-1 to TRBJ2-3; the TCRdb call, TRBD1, lacks DNA for checking. The CDR3 spans 17 residues. Germline CDR1 and CDR2: SQVTM and ANQGSEA. The CDR3 reads CSVEDFSGTASTDTQYF.

The chain carries TRBV12-5 and TRBJ2-7; TCRdb's D call of TRBD2 is untestable without DNA. This CDR3 contains 13 residues. CDR1 is LGHNT and CDR2 is FRNRAP in the germline V gene. The CDR3 is CASGVSGSYEQYF.

This chain links TRBV7-9 with TRBJ1-1. This CDR3 contains 13 residues. The germline V gene has CDR1 SEHNR and CDR2 FQNEAQ (reference sequence). CDR3 amino acids: CASSPTTGTEAFF.

J is TRBJ2-3 and V is TRBV19; lacking DNA, the TRBD1 call made by TCRdb goes unchecked. In germline, CDR1 is LNHDA, CDR2 SQIVND (reference sequence). This CDR3 is 13 amino acids long. CDR3 region: CASSPRQTDTQYF. Filled out from reference TRBV19 and TRBJ2-3, the complete variable domain reads DGGITQSPKYLFRKEGQNVTLSCEQNLNHDAMYWYRQDPGQGLRLIYYSQIVNDFQKGDIAEGYSVSREKKESFPLTVTSAQKNPTAFYLCASSPRQTDTQYFGPGTRLTVL.

The chain links TRBV28 to TRBJ2-7; TCRdb's D call of TRBD2 is untestable without DNA. CDR1 is MDHEN and CDR2 is SYDVKM in the germline V gene. The CDR3 length is 16 residues. This chain's CDR3 is CASNTGSSGKLYEQYF.

The rearrangement links TRBV29-1 to TRBJ2-5; the D call from TCRdb, TRBD1, cannot be confirmed without DNA. Germline CDR1 reads SQVTM; CDR2 reads ANQGSEA. This CDR3 spans 13 amino acids. The CDR3 sequence is CSVLRGILETQYF.

The chain links TRBV28 to TRBJ2-5; the D call from TCRdb, TRBD1, cannot be confirmed without DNA. CDR3 length equals 15 residues. CDR1 is MDHEN and CDR2 is SYDVKM in the germline V gene. CDR3 loop: CASKWDRGWQETQYF.

The chain combines TRBV7-9 with TRBJ2-7; TCRdb lists TRBD2, though no DNA is available to test this call. Germline CDR1 is SEHNR and CDR2 is FQNEAQ (reference sequence). The CDR3 has 16 amino acids. The CDR3 here is CASSLVVSGSLYEQYF.

J is TRBJ2-7 and V is TRBV4-1; absent DNA, TCRdb's TRBD1 call cannot be checked. This CDR3 comprises 14 residues. CDR1 MGHRA and CDR2 YSYEKL come from the germline V gene. CDR3 sequence reads: CASSHPGTALEQYF.

V gene TRBV28 combines with J gene TRBJ2-3; TCRdb names TRBD1, which stays unverified in the absence of DNA. Per germline, CDR1 MDHEN and CDR2 SYDVKM. This CDR3 is 15 amino acids long. CDR3 residues: CASRSLRGHTDTQYF.

This sequence joins TRBV12-3 or TRBV12-4 and TRBJ2-5. The CDR3 runs to 16 residues. CDR3: CASSLSPAEIQETQYF.

The chain employs TRBV7-9 and TRBJ2-1; TCRdb lists TRBD1, though no DNA is available to test this call. The CDR3 contains 20 residues. Germline lookup yields CDR1 SEHNR and CDR2 FQNEAQ (reference sequence). CDR3 amino acids: CASTPILKSPSFDGYNEQFF.

The J gene is TRBJ2-1, the V gene TRBV12-3 or TRBV12-4; without DNA, the TCRdb call of TRBD1 cannot be checked. The CDR3 runs 14 residues. The CDR3 loop is CASSDGQGYNEQFF.